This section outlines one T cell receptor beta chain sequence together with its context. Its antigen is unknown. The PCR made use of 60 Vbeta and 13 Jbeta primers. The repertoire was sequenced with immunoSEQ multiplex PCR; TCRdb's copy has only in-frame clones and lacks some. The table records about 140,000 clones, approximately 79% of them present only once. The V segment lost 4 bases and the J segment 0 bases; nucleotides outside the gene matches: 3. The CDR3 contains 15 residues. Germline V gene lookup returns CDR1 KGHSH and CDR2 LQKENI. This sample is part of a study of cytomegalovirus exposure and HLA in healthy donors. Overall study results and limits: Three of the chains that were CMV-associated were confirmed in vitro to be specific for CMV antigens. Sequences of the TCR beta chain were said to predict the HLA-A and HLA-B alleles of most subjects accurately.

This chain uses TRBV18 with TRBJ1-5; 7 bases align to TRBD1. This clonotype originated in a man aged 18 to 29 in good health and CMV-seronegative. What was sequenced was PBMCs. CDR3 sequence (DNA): TGTGCCAGCTCACAGGACAGGTTTAGCAATCAGCCCCAGCATTTT. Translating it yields CASSQDRFSNQPQHF. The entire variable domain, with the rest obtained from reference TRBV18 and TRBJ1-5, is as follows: NAGVMQNPRHLVRRRGQEARLRCSPMKGHSHVYWYRQLPEEGLKFMVYLQKENIIDESGMPKERFSAEFPKEGPSILRIQQVVRGDSAAYFCASSQDRFSNQPQHFGDGTRLSIL.